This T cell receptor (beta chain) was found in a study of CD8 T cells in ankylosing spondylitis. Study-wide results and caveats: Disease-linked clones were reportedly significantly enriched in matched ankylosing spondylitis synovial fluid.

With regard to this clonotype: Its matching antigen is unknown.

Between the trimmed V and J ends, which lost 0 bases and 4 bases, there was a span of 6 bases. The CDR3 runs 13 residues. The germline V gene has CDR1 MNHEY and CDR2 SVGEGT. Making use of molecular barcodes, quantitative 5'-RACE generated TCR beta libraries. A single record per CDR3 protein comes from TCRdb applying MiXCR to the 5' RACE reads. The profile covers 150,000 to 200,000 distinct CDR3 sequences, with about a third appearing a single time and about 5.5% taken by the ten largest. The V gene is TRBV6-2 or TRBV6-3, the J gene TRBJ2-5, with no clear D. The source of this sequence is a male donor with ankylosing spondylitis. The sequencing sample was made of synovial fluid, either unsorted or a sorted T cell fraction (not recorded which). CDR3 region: CASSYSVRETQYF. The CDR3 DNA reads TGTGCCAGCAGTTACTCAGTCCGAGAGACCCAGTACTTC.